This T cell receptor beta chain was profiled in a study of T cell responses to AZD1222 COVID-19 vaccine. From germline, CDR1 is MNHEY and CDR2 SVGAGI. The CDR3 is 16 amino acids. The V end was cut by 2 bases, the J end by 0 bases, with 13 bases between. Generated by immunoSEQ multiplex PCR, the TCRdb table keeps only in-frame clones and is missing some. The sample lists 120,000 to 150,000 clones, approximately 90% occurring once. The sample was peripheral blood, taken on day 0 of AZD1222 vaccination. The receptor was derived from an adult in good health. The chain recombines TRBV6-5 with TRBJ1-1; D perhaps matches TRBD1 (5 bases). DNA for the CDR3: TGTGCCAGCAGTTACGGGGCCCGCGCTCTGAACACTGAAGCTTTCTTT. Protein: CASSYGARALNTEAFF.